This is a list of T cell receptor beta chains from one sample in a study of OX40 agonist ivuxolimab in advanced cancers. Clones were sequenced by immunoSEQ multiplex PCR, and TCRdb holds only the in-frame ones, with some missing. Of fewer than 100,000 clones listed, 86% are singletons. The material sequenced was CD4+ or CD8+ T cells sorted from blood, taken in a trial of the OX40 agonist ivuxolimab. The source is an adult with an advanced solid tumor such as melanoma, head and neck, liver or kidney cancer. Both conserved end residues are part of each CDR3. The D gene is left open where the match is weak. Some rows have no size entry. The others give once, few or many, or a class for an expanded clone.

TGTGCCAGCTCACTCCGACAGGGAGTCGCGAACACCGGGGAGCTGTTTTTT	CASSLRQGVANTGELFF	TRBV18	TRBD1	NA	TRBJ2-2
TGTGCCAGCTCACCACCGACAGCAAGCTCCTACAATGAGCAGTTCTTC	CASSPPTASSYNEQFF	TRBV18	NA	NA	TRBJ2-1
TGTGCCAGCAGGAGAACGGGGGAGAGGTCAATAGGGGATACGCAGTATTTT	CASRRTGERSIGDTQYF	TRBV7-6	NA	NA	TRBJ2-3
TGCGCCAGCAGCCAAGATAGAGGGACCGGGGAGCTGTTTTTT	CASSQDRGTGELFF	TRBV4-3	NA	NA	TRBJ2-2
TGTGCCAGCTCACCGGGAAGCTCAGATACGCAGTATTTT	CASSPGSSDTQYF	TRBV18	NA	NA	TRBJ2-3
TGTGCCAGCAGCGCCCCGGGACTAGTTAGCTACGAGCAGTACTTC	CASSAPGLVSYEQYF	TRBV21-1	NA	NA	TRBJ2-7
TGTGCCAGTAAAGCCGGGACAGGAGATAGAGCCACTGAAGCTTTCTTT	CASKAGTGDRATEAFF	TRBV19	TRBD1	NA	TRBJ1-1
TGCGCCAGCAGACCGAGGTCGGGGGCTGGTGGAAACACCATATATTTT	CASRPRSGAGGNTIYF	TRBV5-1	NA	once	TRBJ1-3
TGTGCCAGCAGTTTACTAGCGGGGAAGTCGGGTACGCAGTATTTT	CASSLLAGKSGTQYF	TRBV7-2	TRBD2	NA	TRBJ2-3
TGTGCCAGCAGCCCGAAAGGGGGGGGGTACCAAGAGACCCAGTACTTC	CASSPKGGGYQETQYF	TRBV9	NA	NA	TRBJ2-5
TGTGCCAGCAGCTTAGCGCCGGCTAGCGGGGGCGCATCCTACGAGCAGTACTTC	CASSLAPASGGASYEQYF	TRBV7-6	TRBD2	NA	TRBJ2-7
TGTGCCAGCAGTGAAGGGACTAACTATGGCTACACCTTC	CASSEGTNYGYTF	TRBV6-1	NA	NA	TRBJ1-2
TGTGCCAGCAGCTTAGCGACCTTCAGTTCACCCCTCCACTTT	CASSLATFSSPLHF	TRBV7-9	NA	NA	TRBJ1-6
TGTGCCAGCAGCGTAGTACCGGGATCTGCCTACAATGAGCAGTTCTTC	CASSVVPGSAYNEQFF	TRBV9	NA	NA	TRBJ2-1
TGTGCCAGCCTTCAGGGGGCGGGTGGGGCCAACGTCCTGACTTTC	CASLQGAGGANVLTF	TRBV21-1	NA	NA	TRBJ2-6
TGTGCCATCAAAGGCCTAGCGGGGGGCGGGAGCTCCTACAATGAGCAGTTCTTC	CAIKGLAGGGSSYNEQFF	TRBV10-3	TRBD2	once	TRBJ2-1
TGTGCCAGCAGCCCGACAGGAACCTATGGCTACACCTTC	CASSPTGTYGYTF	TRBV7-2	NA	NA	TRBJ1-2
TGTGCCAGCAGCTTAGAACTAGCGGGGGCCTACAATGAGCAGTTCTTC	CASSLELAGAYNEQFF	TRBV11-2	TRBD2	NA	TRBJ2-1
TGTGCCAGCAGCTTAGTCTCGGCGCAGGGTCCGTCTCACTTC	CASSLVSAQGPSHF	TRBV7-3	NA	NA	TRBJ2-5
TGTGCCAGCAGTTTTGGAAGTGAAGCTTTCTTT	CASSFGSEAFF	TRBV5-4	NA	once	TRBJ1-1